The sequence of this T cell receptor beta chain was determined in a study of blood T cell repertoires in COVID-19. Overall study: From the United States, Italy and Spain came samples of acute and convalescent COVID-19. Sources were T cells, B-cell-depleted T cells, or PBMCs; the material itself was cDNA or gDNA.

The V segment lost 5 bases and the J segment 0 bases; nucleotides outside the gene matches: 6. The length of the CDR3 is 15 residues. Germline-derived CDR1 and CDR2 are GTSNPN and SVGIG (reference sequence). Original data processing: Amplification of reference gene primers was used by the study to estimate nucleated cell counts. Measured with immunoSEQ multiplex PCR; TCRdb has only the in-frame clones, and not every one. The V and J calls and clone size come from that table; D and trimming were worked out from the DNA. The sample shows around 300,000 clones, less than 90% of them seen only once. Sequencing used peripheral blood. This TCR derives from a human donor in a cohort sampled during active COVID-19. This chain links TRBV30 with TRBJ2-1; TRBD1 agrees at 8 bases. In nucleotides, the CDR3 is TGTGCCTGGCGACAGGGGTCAAGCTCCTACAATGAGCAGTTCTTC. Translation: CAWRQGSSSYNEQFF.